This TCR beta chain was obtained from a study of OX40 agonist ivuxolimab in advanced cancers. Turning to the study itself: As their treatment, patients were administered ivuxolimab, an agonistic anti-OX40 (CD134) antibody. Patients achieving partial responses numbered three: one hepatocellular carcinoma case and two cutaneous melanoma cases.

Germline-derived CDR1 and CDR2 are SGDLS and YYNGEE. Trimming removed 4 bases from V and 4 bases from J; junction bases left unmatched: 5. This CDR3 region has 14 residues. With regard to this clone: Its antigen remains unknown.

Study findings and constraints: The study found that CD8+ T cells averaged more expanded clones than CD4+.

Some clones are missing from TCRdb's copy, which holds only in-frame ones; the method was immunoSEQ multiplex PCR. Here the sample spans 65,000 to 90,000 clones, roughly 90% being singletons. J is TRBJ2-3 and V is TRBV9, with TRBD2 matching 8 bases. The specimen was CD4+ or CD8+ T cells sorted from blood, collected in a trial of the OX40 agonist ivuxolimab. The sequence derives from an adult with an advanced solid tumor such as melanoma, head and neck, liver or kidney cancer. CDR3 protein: CASSLGTRADTQYF. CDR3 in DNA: TGTGCCAGCAGCCTCGGGACTAGAGCAGATACGCAGTATTTT.